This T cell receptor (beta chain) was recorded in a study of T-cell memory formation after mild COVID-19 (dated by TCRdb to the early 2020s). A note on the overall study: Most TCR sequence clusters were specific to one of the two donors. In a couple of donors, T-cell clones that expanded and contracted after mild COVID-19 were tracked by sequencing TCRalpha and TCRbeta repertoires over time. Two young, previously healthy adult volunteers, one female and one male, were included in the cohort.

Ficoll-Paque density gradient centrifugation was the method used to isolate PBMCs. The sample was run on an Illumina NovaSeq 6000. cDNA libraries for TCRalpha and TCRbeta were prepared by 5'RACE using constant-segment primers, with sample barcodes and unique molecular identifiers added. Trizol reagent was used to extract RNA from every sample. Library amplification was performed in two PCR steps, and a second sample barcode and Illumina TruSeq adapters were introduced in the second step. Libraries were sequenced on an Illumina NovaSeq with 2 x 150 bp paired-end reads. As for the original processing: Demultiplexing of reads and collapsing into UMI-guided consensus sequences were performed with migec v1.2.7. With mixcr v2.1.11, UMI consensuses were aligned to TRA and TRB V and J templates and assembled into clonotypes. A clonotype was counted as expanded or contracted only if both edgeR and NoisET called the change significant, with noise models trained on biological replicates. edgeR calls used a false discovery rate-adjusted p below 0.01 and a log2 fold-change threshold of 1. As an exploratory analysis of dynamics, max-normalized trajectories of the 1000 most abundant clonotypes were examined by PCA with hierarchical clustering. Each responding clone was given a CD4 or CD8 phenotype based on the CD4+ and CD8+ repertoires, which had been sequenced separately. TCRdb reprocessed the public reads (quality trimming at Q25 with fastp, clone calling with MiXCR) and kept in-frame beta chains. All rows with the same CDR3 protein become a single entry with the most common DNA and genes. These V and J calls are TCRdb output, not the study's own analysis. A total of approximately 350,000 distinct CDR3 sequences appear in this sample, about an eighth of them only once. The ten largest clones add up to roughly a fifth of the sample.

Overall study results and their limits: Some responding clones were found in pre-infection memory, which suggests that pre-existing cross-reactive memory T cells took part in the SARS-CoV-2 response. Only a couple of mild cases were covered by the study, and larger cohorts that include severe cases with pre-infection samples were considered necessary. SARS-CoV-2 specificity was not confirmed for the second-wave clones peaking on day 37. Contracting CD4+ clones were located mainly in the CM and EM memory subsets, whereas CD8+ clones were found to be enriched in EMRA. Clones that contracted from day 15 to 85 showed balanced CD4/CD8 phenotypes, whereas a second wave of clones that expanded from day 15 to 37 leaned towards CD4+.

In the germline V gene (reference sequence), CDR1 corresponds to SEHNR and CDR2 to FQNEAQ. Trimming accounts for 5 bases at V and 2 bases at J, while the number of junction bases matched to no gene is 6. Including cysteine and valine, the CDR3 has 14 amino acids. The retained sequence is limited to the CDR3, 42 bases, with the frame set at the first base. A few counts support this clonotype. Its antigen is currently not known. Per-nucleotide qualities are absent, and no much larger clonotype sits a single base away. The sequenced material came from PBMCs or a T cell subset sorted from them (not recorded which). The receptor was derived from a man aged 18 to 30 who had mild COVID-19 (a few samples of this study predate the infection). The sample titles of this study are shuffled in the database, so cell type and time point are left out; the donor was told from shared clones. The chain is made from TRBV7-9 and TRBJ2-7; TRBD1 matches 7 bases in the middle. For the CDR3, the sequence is CASSHTGTAYEQYV. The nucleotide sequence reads TGTGCCAGCAGCCATACCGGGACAGCCTACGAGCAGTACGTC.